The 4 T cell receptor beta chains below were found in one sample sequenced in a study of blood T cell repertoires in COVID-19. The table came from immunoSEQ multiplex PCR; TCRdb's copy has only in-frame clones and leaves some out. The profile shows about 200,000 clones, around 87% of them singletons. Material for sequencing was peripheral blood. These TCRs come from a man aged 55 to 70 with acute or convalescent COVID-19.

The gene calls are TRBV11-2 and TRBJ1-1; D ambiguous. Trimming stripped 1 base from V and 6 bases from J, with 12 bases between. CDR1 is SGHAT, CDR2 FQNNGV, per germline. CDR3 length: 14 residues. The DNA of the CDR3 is TGTGCCAGCAGCTTAGTGGTCGGGAGAGCTGAAGCTTTCTTT. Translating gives CASSLVVGRAEAFF. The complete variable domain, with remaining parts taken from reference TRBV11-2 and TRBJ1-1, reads EAGVAQSPRYKIIEKRQSVAFWCNPISGHATLYWYQQILGQGPKLLIQFQNNGVVDDSQLPKDRFSAERLKGVDSTLKIQPAKLEDSAVYLCASSLVVGRAEAFFGQGTRLTVV.

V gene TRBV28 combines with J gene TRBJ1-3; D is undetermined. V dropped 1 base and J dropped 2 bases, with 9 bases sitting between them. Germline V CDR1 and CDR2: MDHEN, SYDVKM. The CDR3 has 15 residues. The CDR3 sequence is CASSLSGRTGNTIYF. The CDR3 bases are TGTGCCAGCAGTTTATCGGGAAGAACTGGAAACACCATATATTTT.

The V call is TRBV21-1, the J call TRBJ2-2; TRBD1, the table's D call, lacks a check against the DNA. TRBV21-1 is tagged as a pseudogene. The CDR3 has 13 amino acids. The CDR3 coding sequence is TGTGCCAACTGGGACAGCAACACCGGGGAGCTGTTTTTT. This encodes CANWDSNTGELFF.

CDR3 in amino acids: CASSYGQGFQNIQYF. The CDR3 DNA reads TGCGCCAGCAGCTACGGACAGGGCTTCCAAAACATTCAGTACTTC. V is TRBV5-1 and J is TRBJ2-4, with 8 bases matching TRBD1. There are 15 residues in the CDR3. The germline gives CDR1 SGHRS, CDR2 YFSETQ. The V and J ends lost 3 bases and 5 bases, in that order; junction bases with no gene match: 7.